This T cell receptor (beta chain) was captured by sequencing in a study of shared clonotypes between healthy human individuals. Study summary: Two women and a few men aged 18 to 49 made up the donors.

General study findings and limits: It was anticipated that sequencing depth would influence how many clonotypes donors shared. Rarefaction exposed incomplete sorted-subset sequencing despite large depth. Owing to a small donor count, the genetic and exposure-history diversity represented was limited.

This clone was recorded a few times. The antigen remains undetermined. CD45RO-negative, CCR7-positively selected cells formed the naive CD8 fraction, excluding terminally differentiated effector memory CD45RA+ cells. The table came from immunoSEQ multiplex PCR; TCRdb's copy has only in-frame clones and leaves some out. The table has some 2 million clones, about 95% seen once. Sequenced sample: naive CD8+ T cells sorted from blood. The receptor was isolated from a young man in good health.

For the CDR3, the DNA is TGTGCCAGCAGTTTTTTCGTCCAACCCCTCCACTTT. It specifies CASSFFVQPLHF. The chain employs TRBV28 and TRBJ1-6; D unresolved. This CDR3 comprises 12 residues. V was cut by 3 bases and J by 12 bases, with 9 bases left in between. Germline CDR1 MDHEN, CDR2 SYDVKM.